These T cell receptor beta chains were read from a single sample in a study of T cell repertoires in cytomegalovirus infection. These receptors have no known antigen. TCRdb independently ran MiXCR on the reads; one entry per CDR3 protein. In the table there are roughly 730,000 distinct CDR3 sequences, approximately 33% of which are singletons. The starting material was cultured PBMCs, obtained from culture after CMV antigen stimulation. These receptors all come from a human donor in good health (CMV status not recorded). Some clones in this sample may be carry-over from other donors' samples. Each CDR3 is given without its conserved first and last residue. Size tells how often a clone was seen (once, few, many) or the class of an expanded clone, and some rows leave it out.

V gene: TRBV6-5; clone size: once; CDR3 protein: ASSGREPNEKLF
V gene: TRBV7-2; clone size: few; CDR3 protein: ASSSLTGMGEKLF
V gene: TRBV5-4; clone size: .; CDR3 protein: ASSWGSRSTDTQY
V gene: TRBV28; clone size: few; CDR3 protein: ASSQKGGGYT
V gene: TRBV7-2; clone size: .; CDR3 protein: ASSLVGGTVVYGYT
V gene: TRBV11-2; clone size: few; CDR3 protein: ASSDTSGRSSGANVLT
V gene: TRBV7-2; clone size: few; CDR3 protein: ASSPRRMNTGELF
V gene: TRBV12-3/TRBV12-4; clone size: .; CDR3 protein: ASTNQETQY
V gene: TRBV3-1; clone size: .; CDR3 protein: ASRSSGRVGTRADTQY
V gene: TRBV6-1; clone size: few; CDR3 protein: ASLLGGSYNEQF
V gene: TRBV2; clone size: .; CDR3 protein: ASSPGLRAETQY
V gene: TRBV6-5; clone size: .; CDR3 protein: ASRPTGVGNSPLH
V gene: TRBV6-1; clone size: few; CDR3 protein: ASSEIAGGVQETQY
V gene: TRBV7-2; clone size: .; CDR3 protein: ASSSSGANTGELF
V gene: TRBV7-6; clone size: .; CDR3 protein: ASSFAAGQDSYEQY
V gene: TRBV5-4; clone size: few; CDR3 protein: ASSATPGEQY
V gene: TRBV7-8; clone size: few; CDR3 protein: ASSLEGELPAF
V gene: TRBV12-3/TRBV12-4; clone size: .; CDR3 protein: ASRGRGNTGELF
V gene: TRBV5-1; clone size: .; CDR3 protein: ASSPNGLAEGNTEAF
V gene: TRBV4-1; clone size: .; CDR3 protein: ASSRSHLRASAAYEQY
V gene: TRBV13; clone size: .; CDR3 protein: ASSLFFMDQRVEQY
V gene: TRBV12-3/TRBV12-4; clone size: .; CDR3 protein: ASSSSWDNLQH
V gene: TRBV6-6; clone size: .; CDR3 protein: ASSYIGNWDGYT
V gene: TRBV6-1; clone size: .; CDR3 protein: AGGRTVNSPPH
V gene: TRBV10-2; clone size: .; CDR3 protein: ASQTASPYEQY
V gene: TRBV6-1; clone size: few; CDR3 protein: ASSEALLAGDTQY
V gene: TRBV10-3; clone size: .; CDR3 protein: AISEVRSGANVLT
V gene: TRBV20-1; clone size: few; CDR3 protein: SAHRDSNTEAF
V gene: TRBV7-8; clone size: few; CDR3 protein: ASSQQRWEISYNEQF
V gene: TRBV27; clone size: .; CDR3 protein: ASSSGTEPDTQY
V gene: TRBV20-1; clone size: .; CDR3 protein: SAIQDFLIYEQY
V gene: TRBV5-6; clone size: few; CDR3 protein: ASSADFGDEQY
V gene: TRBV18; clone size: few; CDR3 protein: ASSPTTEISYEQY
V gene: TRBV5-4; clone size: .; CDR3 protein: ASSLVGGATGSETQY
V gene: TRBV12-3/TRBV12-4; clone size: .; CDR3 protein: ASSLTPPGYEQY
V gene: TRBV28; clone size: .; CDR3 protein: ASSSPYLTGFDEQF
V gene: TRBV20-1; clone size: once; CDR3 protein: SAEVAETEIYEQY
V gene: TRBV6-1; clone size: .; CDR3 protein: ASSEALRGFSYEQY
V gene: TRBV27; clone size: .; CDR3 protein: ASSTYGVAGSTEAF
V gene: TRBV11-2; clone size: many; CDR3 protein: ASSLELAVQTGELF
V gene: TRBV27; clone size: .; CDR3 protein: ASSLGSPGHNQPQH
V gene: TRBV15; clone size: few; CDR3 protein: ATSRGGPDEKLF
V gene: TRBV2; clone size: .; CDR3 protein: ASSARLVGEQF
V gene: TRBV7-2; clone size: .; CDR3 protein: ASSLRSGLVYEQY
V gene: TRBV5-1; clone size: .; CDR3 protein: ASRGGVKETQY
V gene: TRBV29-1; clone size: .; CDR3 protein: SVGTSGAGGGTQY
V gene: TRBV7-8; clone size: .; CDR3 protein: ASSLNFGGSHYEQY
V gene: TRBV2; clone size: few; CDR3 protein: ASSEFGSGSSPTLNTGELF
V gene: TRBV7-2; clone size: .; CDR3 protein: ASSLSGGAVTGELF
V gene: TRBV6-2/TRBV6-3; clone size: .; CDR3 protein: ASRRTSQGGPY
V gene: TRBV6-2/TRBV6-3; clone size: few; CDR3 protein: ASRWTGGTDTQY
V gene: TRBV10-3; clone size: few; CDR3 protein: AISGGQGAYEQY